Sequencing of this T cell receptor (beta chain) was carried out in a study of shared clonotypes between healthy human individuals. Trimming removed 5 bases from V and 7 bases from J; junction bases left unmatched: 8. CDR1 and CDR2 from the germline V gene are SGHVS and FQNEAQ. CDR3 length: 14 amino acids. Naive CD8 cells lacked CD45RO and underwent positive selection for CCR7, leaving out terminally differentiated effector memory CD45RA+ cells. In the authors' methods: ImmunoSEQ gave junction-only sequences without quality scores, so filtering differed. Libraries were prepared by immunoSEQ multiplex PCR; TCRdb keeps only in-frame clonotypes and omits some of them. That table is the source of V, J and clone size, and D and trimming were worked out from the DNA. The profile covers approximately 2,000,000 clones, with about 93% appearing a single time and 1.5% to 2% taken by the ten largest.

The TCR was taken from a man between 18 and 35 years old in good health. Some clones in this sample may be carry-over from other donors' samples. The chain links TRBV7-8 to TRBJ2-1, with 7 bases lining up with TRBD2. The sample consisted of naive CD8+ T cells from PBMCs. The CDR3 loop is CASSPTTSANEQFF. Here the CDR3 DNA reads TGTGCCAGCAGCCCAACCACTAGCGCAAATGAGCAGTTCTTC.